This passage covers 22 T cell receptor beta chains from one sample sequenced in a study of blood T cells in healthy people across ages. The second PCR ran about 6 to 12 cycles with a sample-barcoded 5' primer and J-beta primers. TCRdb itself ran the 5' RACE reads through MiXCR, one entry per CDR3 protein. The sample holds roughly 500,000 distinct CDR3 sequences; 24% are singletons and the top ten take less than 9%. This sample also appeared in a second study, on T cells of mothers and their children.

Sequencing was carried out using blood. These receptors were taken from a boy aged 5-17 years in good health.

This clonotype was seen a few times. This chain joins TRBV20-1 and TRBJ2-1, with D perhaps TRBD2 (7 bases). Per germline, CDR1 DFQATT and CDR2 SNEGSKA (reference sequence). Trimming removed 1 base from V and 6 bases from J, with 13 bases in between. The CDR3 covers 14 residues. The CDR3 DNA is TGCAGTGCTAGAGGGGGGGGGCCGGGCAATGAGCAGTTCTTC. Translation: CSARGGGPGNEQFF.

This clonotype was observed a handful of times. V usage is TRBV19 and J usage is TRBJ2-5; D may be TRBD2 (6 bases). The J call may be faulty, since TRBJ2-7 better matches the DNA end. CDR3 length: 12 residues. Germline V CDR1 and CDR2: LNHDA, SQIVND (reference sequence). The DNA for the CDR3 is TGTGCCAGTAGTATGCGGGGCTACGAGCAGTACTTC. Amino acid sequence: CASSMRGYEQYF.

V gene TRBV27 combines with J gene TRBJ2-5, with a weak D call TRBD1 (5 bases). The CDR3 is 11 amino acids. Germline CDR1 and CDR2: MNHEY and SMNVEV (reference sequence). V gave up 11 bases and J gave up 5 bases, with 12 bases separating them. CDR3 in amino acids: CAVKGWETQYF. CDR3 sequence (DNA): TGTGCCGTTAAGGGGTGGGAGACCCAGTACTTC.

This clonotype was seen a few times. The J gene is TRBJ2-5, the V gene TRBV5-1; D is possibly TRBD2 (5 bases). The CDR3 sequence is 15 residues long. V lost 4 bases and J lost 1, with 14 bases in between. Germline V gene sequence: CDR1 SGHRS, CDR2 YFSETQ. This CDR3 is CASSPRQRSQETQYF. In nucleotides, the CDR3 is TGCGCCAGCAGCCCTCGGCAGCGGAGCCAAGAGACCCAGTACTTC.

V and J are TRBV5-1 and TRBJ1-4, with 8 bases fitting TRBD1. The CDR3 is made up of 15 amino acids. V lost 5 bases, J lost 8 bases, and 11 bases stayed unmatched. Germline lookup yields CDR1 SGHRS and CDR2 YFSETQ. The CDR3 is CASSLGQGIGEKLFF. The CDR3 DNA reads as TGCGCCAGCAGTCTAGGACAGGGAATAGGAGAAAAACTGTTTTTT.

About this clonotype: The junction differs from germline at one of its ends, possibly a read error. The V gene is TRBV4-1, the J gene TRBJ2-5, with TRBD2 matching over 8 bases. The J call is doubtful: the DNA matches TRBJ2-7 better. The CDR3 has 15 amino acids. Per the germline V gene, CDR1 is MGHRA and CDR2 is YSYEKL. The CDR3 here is CVSSQGTRGVYEQYF. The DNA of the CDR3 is TGCGTCAGCAGCCAAGGAACGCGGGGGGTGTACGAGCAGTACTTC.

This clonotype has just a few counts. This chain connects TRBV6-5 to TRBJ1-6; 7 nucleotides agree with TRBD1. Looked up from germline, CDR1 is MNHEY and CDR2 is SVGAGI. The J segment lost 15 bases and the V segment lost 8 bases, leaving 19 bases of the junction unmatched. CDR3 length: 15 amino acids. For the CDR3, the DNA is TGTGCCAGCGCACCGGGACAGTATTCTAATTTTGTCCTCCACTTT. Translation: CASAPGQYSNFVLHF.

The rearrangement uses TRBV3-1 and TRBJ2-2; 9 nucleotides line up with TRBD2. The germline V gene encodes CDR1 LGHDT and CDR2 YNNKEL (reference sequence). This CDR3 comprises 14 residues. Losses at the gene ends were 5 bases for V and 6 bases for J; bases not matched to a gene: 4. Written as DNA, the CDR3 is TGTGCCAGCAGCATAAGCGGGAGGTCCGGGGAGCTGTTTTTT. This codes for CASSISGRSGELFF.

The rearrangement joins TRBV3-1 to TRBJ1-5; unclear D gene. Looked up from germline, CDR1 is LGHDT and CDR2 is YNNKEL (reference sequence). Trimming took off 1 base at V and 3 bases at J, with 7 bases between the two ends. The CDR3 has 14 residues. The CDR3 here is CASSQVPHNQPQHF. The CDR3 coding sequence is TGTGCCAGCAGCCAAGTCCCTCACAATCAGCCCCAGCATTTT.

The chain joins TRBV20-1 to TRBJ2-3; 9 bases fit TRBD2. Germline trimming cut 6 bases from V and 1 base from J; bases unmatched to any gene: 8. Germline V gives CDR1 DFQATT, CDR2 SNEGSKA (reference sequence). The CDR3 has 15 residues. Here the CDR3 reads CSALETSGGTDTQYF. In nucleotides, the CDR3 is TGCAGTGCACTGGAGACTAGCGGCGGCACAGATACGCAGTATTTT.

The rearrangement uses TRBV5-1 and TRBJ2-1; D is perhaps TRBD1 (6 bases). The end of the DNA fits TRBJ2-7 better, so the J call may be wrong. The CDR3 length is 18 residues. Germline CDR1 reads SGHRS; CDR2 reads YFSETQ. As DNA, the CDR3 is TGCGCCAGCAGCTCCGGGACACCTGGGCCTCCCTTTATCGACGAGCAGTACTTC. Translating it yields CASSSGTPGPPFIDEQYF.

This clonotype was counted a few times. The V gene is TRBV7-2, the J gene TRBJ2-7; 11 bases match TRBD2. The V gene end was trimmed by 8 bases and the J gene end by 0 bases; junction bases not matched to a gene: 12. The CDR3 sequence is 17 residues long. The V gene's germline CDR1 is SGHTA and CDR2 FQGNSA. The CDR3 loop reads CASEPRGLAESSYEQYF. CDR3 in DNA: TGTGCCAGCGAACCACGGGGACTAGCGGAAAGCTCCTACGAGCAGTACTTC.

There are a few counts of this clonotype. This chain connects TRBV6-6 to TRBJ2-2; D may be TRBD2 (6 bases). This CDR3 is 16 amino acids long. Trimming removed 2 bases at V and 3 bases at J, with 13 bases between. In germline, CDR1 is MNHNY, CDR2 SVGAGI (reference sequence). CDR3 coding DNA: TGTGCCAGCAGTTACCGGGAGTGGTGGGACACCGGGGAGCTGTTTTTT. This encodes CASSYREWWDTGELFF.

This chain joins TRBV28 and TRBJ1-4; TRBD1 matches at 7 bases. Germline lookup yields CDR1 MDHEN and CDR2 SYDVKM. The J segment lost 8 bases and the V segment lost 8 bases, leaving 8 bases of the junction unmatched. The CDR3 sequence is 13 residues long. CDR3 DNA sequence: TGTGCCAGCCTCCGGGACAGTGACGAAAAACTGTTTTTT. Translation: CASLRDSDEKLFF. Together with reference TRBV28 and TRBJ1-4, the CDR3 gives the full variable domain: DVKVTQSSRYLVKRTGEKVFLECVQDMDHENMFWYRQDPGLGLRLIYFSYDVKMKEKGDIPEGYSVSREKKERFSLILESASTNQTSMYLCASLRDSDEKLFFGSGTQLSVL.

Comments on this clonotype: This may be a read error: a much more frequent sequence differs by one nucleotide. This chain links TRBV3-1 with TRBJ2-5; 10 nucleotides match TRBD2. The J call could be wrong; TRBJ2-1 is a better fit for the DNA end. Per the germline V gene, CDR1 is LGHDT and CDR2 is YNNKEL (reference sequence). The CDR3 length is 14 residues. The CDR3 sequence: CASSVAGGSYEQFF. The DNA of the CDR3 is TGTGCCAGCAGTGTAGCGGGGGGCTCCTACGAGCAGTTCTTC.

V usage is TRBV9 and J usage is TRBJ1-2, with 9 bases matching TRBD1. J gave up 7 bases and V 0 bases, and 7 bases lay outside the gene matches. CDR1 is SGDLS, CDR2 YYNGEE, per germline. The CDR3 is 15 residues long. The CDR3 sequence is CASSVEGTGNSGYTF. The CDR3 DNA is TGTGCCAGCAGCGTAGAAGGGACAGGGAACAGTGGCTACACCTTC.

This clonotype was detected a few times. This CDR3 is CSVTGLAGVEQYF. As DNA, the CDR3 is TGCAGCGTTACGGGACTAGCGGGAGTCGAGCAGTACTTC. The genes are TRBV29-1 and TRBJ2-7, with TRBD2 matching 14 bases. The CDR3 extends over 13 amino acids. The V gene's germline CDR1 is SQVTM and CDR2 ANQGSEA. The trim removed 5 bases at V and 6 bases at J, leaving 3 bases unmatched.

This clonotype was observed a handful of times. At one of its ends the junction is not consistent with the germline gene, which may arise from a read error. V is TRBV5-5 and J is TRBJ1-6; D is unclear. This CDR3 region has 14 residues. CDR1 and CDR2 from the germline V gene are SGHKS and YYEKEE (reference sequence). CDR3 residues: CASSLVFGNSPLRF. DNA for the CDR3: TGTGCCAGCAGCTTGGTTTTTGGGAATTCACCCCTCCGCTTT.

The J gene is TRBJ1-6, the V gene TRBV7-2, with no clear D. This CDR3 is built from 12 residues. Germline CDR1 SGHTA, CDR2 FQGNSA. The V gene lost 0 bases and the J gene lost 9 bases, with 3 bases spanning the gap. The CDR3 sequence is CASSLAVSPLHF. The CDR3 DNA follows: TGTGCCAGCAGCTTAGCGGTTTCACCCCTCCACTTT. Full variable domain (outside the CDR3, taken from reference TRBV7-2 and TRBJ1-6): GAGVSQSPSNKVTEKGKDVELRCDPISGHTALYWYRQSLGQGLEFLIYFQGNSAPDKSGLPSDRFSAERTGGSVSTLTIQRTQQEDSAVYLCASSLAVSPLHFGNGTRLTVT.

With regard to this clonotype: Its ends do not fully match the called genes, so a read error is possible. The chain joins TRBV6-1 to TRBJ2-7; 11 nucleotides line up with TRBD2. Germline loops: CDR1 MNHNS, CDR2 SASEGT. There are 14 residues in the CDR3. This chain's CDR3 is CASSRTSGGYKQYF. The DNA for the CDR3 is TGTGCCAGCAGTCGAACTAGCGGGGGCTACAAGCAGTACTTC.

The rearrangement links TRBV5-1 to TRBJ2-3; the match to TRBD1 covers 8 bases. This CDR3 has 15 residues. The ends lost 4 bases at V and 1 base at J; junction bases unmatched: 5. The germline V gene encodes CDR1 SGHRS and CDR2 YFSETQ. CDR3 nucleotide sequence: TGCGCCAGCAGCCCGGACAGGGCCGGCACAGATACGCAGTATTTT. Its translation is CASSPDRAGTDTQYF.

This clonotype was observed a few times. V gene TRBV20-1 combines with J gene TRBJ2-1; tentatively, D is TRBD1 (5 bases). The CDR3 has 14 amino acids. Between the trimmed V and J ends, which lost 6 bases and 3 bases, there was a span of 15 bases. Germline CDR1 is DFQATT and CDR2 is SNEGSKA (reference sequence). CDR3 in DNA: TGCAGTGCCCTCGACAGAGATATCTACAATGAGCAGTTCTTC. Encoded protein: CSALDRDIYNEQFF.